Each of the 25 T cell receptor beta chains below was sequenced from the same sample in a study of CD8 T cells in ankylosing spondylitis. TCRdb re-derived calls from the 5' RACE reads in MiXCR, one entry per CDR3 protein. The sample holds about 69,000 distinct CDR3 sequences, under 5.5% seen once. What was sequenced was blood, either unsorted or a sorted T cell fraction (not recorded which). Receptors were obtained from a male donor with ankylosing spondylitis or in good health (not recorded which).

This clonotype showed up many times. The rearrangement uses TRBV20-1 and TRBJ2-1; 12 bases map to TRBD2. Germline-derived CDR1 and CDR2 are DFQATT and SNEGSKA (reference sequence). The ends lost 2 bases at V and 1 base at J; junction bases unmatched: 0. This CDR3 comprises 15 residues. The CDR3, as DNA: TGCAGTGCTAGACTAGCGGGGGGGTCCTACAATGAGCAGTTCTTC. Its translation is CSARLAGGSYNEQFF.

There are many counts of this clonotype. The CDR3, as DNA: TGTGCCAGCCATTCGTCGTTTCTTAATGAGCAGTTCTTC. Protein sequence: CASHSSFLNEQFF. The V call is TRBV7-2, the J call TRBJ2-1; no definite D call. Germline lookup yields CDR1 SGHTA and CDR2 FQGNSA. The CDR3 spans 13 residues. Between the trimmed V and J ends, which lost 8 bases and 7 bases, there was a span of 15 bases.

The table lists this clonotype with many counts. The rearrangement uses TRBV9 and TRBJ2-7; TRBD2 aligns across 10 bases. The germline V gene has CDR1 SGDLS and CDR2 YYNGEE. The CDR3 loop spans 14 amino acids. J lost 6 bases, V lost 0 bases, and 3 bases had no gene match. This CDR3 reads CASSVELAGSEQYF. CDR3 in DNA: TGTGCCAGCAGCGTAGAACTAGCGGGGAGCGAGCAGTACTTC.

The chain couples TRBV10-3 to TRBJ2-7, with TRBD2 as a possible D gene (6 bases). This CDR3 has 14 amino acids. Germline V gene data show CDR1 as ENHRY and CDR2 as SYGVKD. The germline V and J ends were trimmed by 0 bases and 7 bases, with 13 bases remaining between them. CDR3 amino acids: CAISESDRREEQYF. The CDR3 nucleotides read TGTGCCATCAGTGAGTCGGACCGGAGGGAGGAGCAGTACTTC.

In its sample, this clonotype was seen many times. The V and J genes are TRBV29-1 and TRBJ2-7; D is unresolved. Trimming cost V 4 bases and J 3 bases, with 10 bases left between them. CDR3 length: 12 amino acids. In germline, CDR1 is SQVTM, CDR2 ANQGSEA. CDR3 sequence: CSVADSGYEQYF. The DNA for the CDR3 is TGCAGCGTTGCAGATTCGGGCTACGAGCAGTACTTC.

The table lists this clonotype with many counts. The chain uses TRBV7-2 and TRBJ1-1; no clear D gene. The CDR3 totals 13 residues. The V gene's germline CDR1 is SGHTA and CDR2 FQGNSA. Deletions cut 5 bases from V and 1 base from J, with 8 bases between. The CDR3 spells CASSPYKNTEAFF. Here the CDR3 DNA reads TGTGCCAGCAGCCCTTACAAGAACACTGAAGCTTTCTTT.

This clonotype was observed at least ten times. V usage is TRBV20-1 and J usage is TRBJ2-3; weak D call: TRBD2 (6 bases). Trimming took off 3 bases at V and 5 bases at J, with 15 bases between the two ends. Germline-derived CDR1 and CDR2 are DFQATT and SNEGSKA (reference sequence). This CDR3 comprises 14 residues. CDR3 residues: CSAREGVGGDTQYF. The CDR3 DNA sequence: TGCAGTGCTAGGGAAGGTGTGGGAGGAGATACGCAGTATTTT.

This clonotype has at least ten counts. The rearrangement uses TRBV5-1 and TRBJ2-1; 9 nucleotides agree with TRBD2. Germline CDR1 reads SGHRS; CDR2 reads YFSETQ. The CDR3 contains 15 residues. The V gene end was trimmed by 5 bases and the J gene end by 6 bases; junction bases not matched to a gene: 9. CDR3 sequence: CASSTMTSGSNEQFF. The CDR3 nucleotides read TGCGCCAGCAGTACAATGACTAGCGGCAGCAATGAGCAGTTCTTC.

This clonotype has more than one count but fewer than ten. The chain uses TRBV24-1 and TRBJ2-3; D call uncertain. Deletions cut 9 bases from V and 5 bases from J, with 11 bases between. This CDR3 contains 12 residues. Germline lookup yields CDR1 KGHDR and CDR2 SFDVKD. The chain's CDR3 is CATSEAVDTQYF. The CDR3 DNA reads as TGTGCCACCTCCGAGGCGGTAGATACGCAGTATTTT.

This clonotype was seen many times. This chain joins TRBV27 and TRBJ1-5, with a possible D match to TRBD1 (5 bases). The CDR3 contains 16 residues. Germline V gives CDR1 MNHEY, CDR2 SMNVEV (reference sequence). With 6 bases removed from V and 7 bases from J, the gap between germline ends came to 22 bases. CDR3 sequence (DNA): TGTGCCAGCAGCCCTATCGGGACCGGGGTTTTGCAGCCCCAGCATTTT. Translated, it gives CASSPIGTGVLQPQHF.

The sample holds many counts of this clonotype. The rearrangement uses TRBV5-8 and TRBJ1-2; 10 nucleotides agree with TRBD1. The CDR3 covers 16 residues. Germline CDR1 reads SGHTS; CDR2 reads YDEGEE. V gave up 1 base and J gave up 5 bases; unmatched junction bases: 8. The CDR3 sequence: CASSLPRSDRGYGYTF. CDR3 bases: TGTGCCAGCAGCTTGCCGCGGTCGGACAGGGGGTATGGCTACACCTTC.

This clonotype has a count of ten or more. The rearrangement links TRBV12-3 or TRBV12-4 to TRBJ2-5, with unresolved D. The CDR3 has 14 residues. V lost 6 bases, J lost 0 bases, and 11 bases lay in between. The CDR3, as DNA: TGTGCCAGCAGCGCGCCCGGGTACCAAGAGACCCAGTACTTC. It encodes CASSAPGYQETQYF.

This clonotype was observed a handful of times. This chain connects TRBV7-9 to TRBJ2-7, with D perhaps matching TRBD2 (5 bases). Germline loops: CDR1 SEHNR, CDR2 FQNEAQ (reference sequence). The CDR3 extends over 14 amino acids. Trimming took off 2 bases at V and 5 bases at J, with 13 bases between the two ends. The CDR3 DNA is TGTGCCAGCAGCTTACGGGAAGGGATCCACGAGCAGTACTTC. It translates to CASSLREGIHEQYF.

This clonotype was counted between two and nine times. The chain links TRBV20-1 to TRBJ2-5; 11 nucleotides agree with TRBD2. J gave up 5 bases and V 2 bases, and 10 bases lay outside the gene matches. The CDR3 spans 16 residues. Germline lookup yields CDR1 DFQATT and CDR2 SNEGSKA (reference sequence). The DNA of the CDR3 is TGCAGTGCTAGAAGTAGCGGGGGGGCCGTATACGAGACCCAGTACTTC. Encoded protein: CSARSSGGAVYETQYF.

This clonotype was seen at least ten times. The V gene is TRBV20-1, the J gene TRBJ2-1; 9 nucleotides align to TRBD1. The ends lost 5 bases at V and 7 bases at J; junction bases unmatched: 3. Germline CDR1 reads DFQATT; CDR2 reads SNEGSKA (reference sequence). The CDR3 contains 12 residues. The CDR3 region has the DNA TGCAGTGCTGGACAGGGGATTAATGAGCAGTTCTTC. The encoded protein is CSAGQGINEQFF.

This clonotype was recorded many times. The chain has TRBV20-1 and TRBJ2-1; the D gene could be TRBD1 or TRBD2 (7 bases each). CDR1 DFQATT and CDR2 SNEGSKA come from the germline V gene (reference sequence). Trimming stripped 4 bases from V and 0 bases from J, with 16 bases between. This CDR3 has 16 residues. The CDR3 DNA reads TGCAGTGCTAACGACAGGGAGGGTTACTCCTACAATGAGCAGTTCTTC. Protein product: CSANDREGYSYNEQFF.

This clonotype occurred many times. This chain connects TRBV7-2 to TRBJ1-6; TRBD1 matches at 7 bases. Germline V gene sequence: CDR1 SGHTA, CDR2 FQGNSA. The CDR3 length is 16 residues. V shed 3 bases and J 4 bases; nucleotides not matched to a gene: 6. The CDR3 loop is CASSFGGTDYNSPLHF. The CDR3 coding sequence is TGTGCCAGCAGCTTCGGCGGGACAGATTATAATTCACCCCTCCACTTT.

In its sample, this clonotype was seen many times. The gene calls are TRBV20-1 and TRBJ2-7; possible D gene TRBD2, 7 bases. V was cut by 5 bases and J by 0 bases, with 20 bases left in between. Germline assignment: CDR1 DFQATT and CDR2 SNEGSKA (reference sequence). This CDR3 spans 16 amino acids. CDR3 in DNA: TGCAGTGCTCATTTTAGGGGGGAGGGGATCTCCTACGAGCAGTACTTC. Its translation: CSAHFRGEGISYEQYF.

This clonotype was picked up many times. The chain couples TRBV6-5 to TRBJ2-7; D is possibly TRBD1 (7 bases). CDR1 is MNHEY, CDR2 SVGAGI, per germline. This CDR3 is built from 14 residues. V shed 5 bases and J shed 2 bases, with 13 bases lying between them. Here the CDR3 reads CASSAQGGTYEQYF. The CDR3, as DNA: TGTGCCAGCAGTGCCCAGGGGGGAACCTACGAGCAGTACTTC.

The table lists this clonotype with many counts. The chain employs TRBV12-3 or TRBV12-4 and TRBJ2-5, with TRBD2 identical over 11 bases. V gave up 3 bases and J gave up 2 bases; unmatched junction bases: 14. The CDR3 has 19 residues. DNA of the CDR3: TGTGCCAGCAGTTTGAGTGGGGTGCTAGCGGGGGGACTTCAAGAGACCCAGTACTTC. It codes for CASSLSGVLAGGLQETQYF.

This sequence joins TRBV20-1 and TRBJ2-2, with 7 bases lining up with TRBD1. Losses at the gene ends were 6 bases for V and 5 bases for J; bases not matched to a gene: 12. This CDR3 region has 15 residues. Germline values: CDR1 DFQATT, CDR2 SNEGSKA (reference sequence). CDR3: CSASRTGTGTGELFF. The CDR3 region has the DNA TGCAGTGCCTCGCGGACAGGAACGGGAACCGGGGAGCTGTTTTTT.

This clonotype was seen ten or more times. The chain carries TRBV5-5 and TRBJ1-5; D not certain. The CDR3 runs 13 residues. Germline loops: CDR1 SGHKS, CDR2 YYEKEE (reference sequence). V lost 1 base and J 7 bases, leaving 9 bases between the germline ends. CDR3 DNA: TGTGCCAGCAGCTTGCTTTCAGGACAGCCCCAGCATTTT. This encodes CASSLLSGQPQHF.

About this clonotype: The junction departs from the called germline gene at one end, perhaps through a read error. The chain joins TRBV4-2 to TRBJ2-2; either TRBD1 or TRBD2 may supply D (5 bases each). Germline CDR1 reads LGHNA; CDR2 reads YNFKEQ. The CDR3 runs 14 residues. For the CDR3, the DNA is TGTACCAGCAGCCAAGAGGGGCCGACCGGGGAGCTGTTTTTT. This encodes CTSSQEGPTGELFF.

This clonotype was recorded many times. This chain connects TRBV7-9 to TRBJ2-1; D is undetermined. V lost 1 base, J lost 6 bases, and 4 bases lay in between. Germline loops: CDR1 SEHNR, CDR2 FQNEAQ (reference sequence). This CDR3 has 12 residues. CDR3 protein: CASSLVGNEQFF. CDR3 nucleotide sequence: TGTGCCAGCAGCTTAGTAGGCAATGAGCAGTTCTTC.

This clonotype was found many times. The rearrangement joins TRBV4-3 to TRBJ2-5; D perhaps matches TRBD1 (6 bases). Germline V lookup: CDR1 LGHNA, CDR2 YSLEER. The V and J ends lost 1 base and 2 bases respectively, with 14 bases between them. CDR3 size: 16 residues. The CDR3 DNA reads TGCGCCAGCAGCCAAGGCACAGGGCTGGGACAAGAGACCCAGTACTTC. Protein product: CASSQGTGLGQETQYF.